The 6 T cell receptor beta chains below come from one sample, sequenced in a study of shared clonotypes between healthy human individuals. Sequencing was performed with immunoSEQ multiplex PCR; in TCRdb, only in-frame clones are kept and a portion is missing. Altogether hundreds of thousands of clones are present, 74% being singletons, with the ten largest covering under 2%. Sequencing used memory CD4+ T cells sorted from blood. The subset is: CD45RA-negative fraction. The source is a woman in her twenties or thirties in good health.

The chain is built from TRBV2 and TRBJ2-1; weak D call: TRBD2 (7 bases). The CDR3 loop spans 15 amino acids. V shed 5 bases and J shed 7 bases, with 18 bases lying between them. CDR1 and CDR2 (germline): SNHLY, FYNNEI. In DNA, the CDR3 is TGTGCCAGCAGTAGAACGGGGGGACAAGGGAATGAGCAGTTCTTC. Translation gives CASSRTGGQGNEQFF.

The CDR3 region has the DNA TGCGCCAGCAGCTTAGACAGGGCCGGCACTGAAGCTTTCTTT. Residues: CASSLDRAGTEAFF. This rearrangement joins TRBV5-1 to TRBJ1-1; TRBD1 matches at 7 bases. The V segment lost 2 bases and the J segment 4 bases; nucleotides outside the gene matches: 5. Germline values: CDR1 SGHRS, CDR2 YFSETQ. The CDR3 runs 14 residues. Full variable domain (rest looked up from reference TRBV5-1 and TRBJ1-1): KAGVTQTPRYLIKTRGQQVTLSCSPISGHRSVSWYQQTPGQGLQFLFEYFSETQRNKGNFPGRFSGRQFSNSRSEMNVSTLELGDSALYLCASSLDRAGTEAFFGQGTRLTVV.

The chain combines TRBV28 with TRBJ2-7; possible D gene TRBD2, 6 bases. The germline V gene has CDR1 MDHEN and CDR2 SYDVKM. V was clipped by 8 bases and J by 1 base, with 21 bases between them. There are 16 residues in the CDR3. The CDR3 sequence: CASVTAGSSASYEQYF. The CDR3 DNA sequence: TGTGCCAGCGTGACGGCGGGATCGTCGGCGTCCTACGAGCAGTACTTC.

This sequence joins TRBV5-1 and TRBJ2-5; tentatively, D is TRBD1 (7 bases). The V end lost 6 bases, the J end lost 5 bases, and 17 bases lay between the germline ends. This CDR3 spans 14 amino acids. Germline CDR1 and CDR2: SGHRS and YFSETQ. Here the CDR3 reads CASNPSGGSETQYF. The CDR3 region has the DNA TGCGCCAGCAACCCCTCAGGGGGGAGTGAGACCCAGTACTTC. The full variable domain, with the rest looked up from reference TRBV5-1 and TRBJ2-5, is KAGVTQTPRYLIKTRGQQVTLSCSPISGHRSVSWYQQTPGQGLQFLFEYFSETQRNKGNFPGRFSGRQFSNSRSEMNVSTLELGDSALYLCASNPSGGSETQYFGPGTRLLVL.

The chain couples TRBV11-2 to TRBJ1-1; D remains unclear. Germline lookup yields CDR1 SGHAT and CDR2 FQNNGV. The CDR3 totals 12 residues. V was shortened by 6 bases and J by 8 bases, with 13 bases between the two germline ends. CDR3 residues: CASRSNGPEAFF. Here the CDR3 DNA reads TGTGCCAGCAGGAGTAATGGCCCCGAAGCTTTCTTT.

The chain links TRBV27 to TRBJ2-6; 8 bases are shared with TRBD2. The CDR3 loop spans 17 amino acids. After removal of 1 base from V and 0 bases from J, the junction contained 2 bases not matched to a gene. The V gene's germline CDR1 is MNHEY and CDR2 SMNVEV (reference sequence). CDR3 DNA: TGTGCCAGCAGTTTATTCGGGACTAGCTCTGGGGCCAACGTCCTGACTTTC. Its translation is CASSLFGTSSGANVLTF.